A single sample is the source of the 9 T cell receptor beta chains below, sequenced in a study of tumor-infiltrating lymphocytes in primary liver carcinoma. TCR beta cDNA came from about 0.55 ug total RNA, primed with a constant-region primer. TCR beta libraries came from three nested multiplex PCR rounds using slightly modified ARM-PCR. For approximately 10 cycles apiece, the opening two PCR rounds ran with TRBV1-TRBV30 forward primers and a C-beta reverse primer. MiXCR, applied by TCRdb to the multiplex PCR reads, yields one record per CDR3 protein. The table has about 43,000 distinct CDR3 sequences, around 72% seen once; the top ten hold over 15%. Unsorted bulk tissue of about 19-33 mg yielded co-extracted RNA and DNA. Sample: liver tumor tissue from sampling region 2. As to subset: tumor region T2, inferior pole. These receptors all come from a man aged 40-55 years with primary liver carcinoma and hepatitis B virus infection.

Concerning this clonotype itself: Mismatch with germline at one junction end may stem from a read error. The V and J genes are TRBV6-2 or TRBV6-3 and TRBJ1-5, with D possibly TRBD1 on 6 matching bases. The CDR3 has 14 amino acids. Germline-derived CDR1 and CDR2 are MNHEY and SVGEGT. The CDR3 loop is CVSSLVKGDQPQHF. CDR3 DNA: TGTGTCAGCAGCCTGGTGAAGGGGGATCAGCCCCAGCATTTT.

This clonotype was picked up many times. A single base separates this from a much larger clone, so it may be a read error. The rearrangement joins TRBV14 to TRBJ2-2; D gene ambiguous. CDR1 and CDR2 (germline): SGHDN, FVKESK. The CDR3 has 13 amino acids. The CDR3 sequence: CAGSQDNSGELFF. DNA for the CDR3: TGTGCCGGCAGCCAAGATAACTCCGGGGAGCTGTTTTTT. The full variable domain, completed using reference TRBV14 and TRBJ2-2, is EAGVTQFPSHSVIEKGQTVTLRCDPISGHDNLYWYRRVMGKEIKFLLHFVKESKQDESGMPNNRFLAERTGGTYSTLKVQPAELEDSGVYFCAGSQDNSGELFFGEGSRLTVL.

Worth noting for this clonotype: This may be a read error, as it is one base from a much larger clone. V usage is TRBV5-1 and J usage is TRBJ2-1; 8 nucleotides match TRBD2. There are 17 residues in the CDR3. CDR1 and CDR2 (germline): SGHRS, YFSETQ. The chain's CDR3 is CASSTRLAPSSYNERFF. The CDR3 coding sequence is TGCGCCAGCAGCACTAGACTAGCGCCCAGCTCCTACAATGAGCGGTTCTTC.

This clonotype was counted ten times or more. The chain is built from TRBV24-1 and TRBJ2-1; a possible D gene is TRBD2 (6 bases). Germline V CDR1 and CDR2: KGHDR, SFDVKD. The CDR3 has 11 residues. Trimming stripped 4 bases from V and 15 bases from J, with 12 bases between. The CDR3 DNA reads TGTGCCACCAGTGACGGCGTGGGGGGGTTCTTC. Amino acids: CATSDGVGGFF.

On this clonotype: This CDR3 fails to terminate in the conserved phenylalanine or tryptophan, so it likely reflects a read error. The V call is TRBV11-1, the J call TRBJ2-5, with D perhaps TRBD2 (6 bases). V lost 8 bases and J lost 1, with 14 bases in between. The germline CDR1 and CDR2 sequences are SGHAT and FQDESV (reference sequence). This CDR3 comprises 14 residues. CDR3 residues: CASDLGTFQETQYV. In DNA form, the CDR3 reads TGTGCCAGCGACTTAGGGACTTTCCAAGAGACCCAGTACGTC.

This clonotype showed up many times. This sequence joins TRBV28 and TRBJ2-5; the D gene is possibly TRBD2 (5 bases). Germline V gene lookup returns CDR1 MDHEN and CDR2 SYDVKM. Trimming stripped 8 bases from V and 1 base from J, with 11 bases between. The CDR3 consists of 13 residues. DNA of the CDR3: TGTGCCAGCGGCTCGGGGAGCCAAGAGACCCAGTACTTC. It specifies CASGSGSQETQYF. Full variable domain (rest looked up from reference TRBV28 and TRBJ2-5): DVKVTQSSRYLVKRTGEKVFLECVQDMDHENMFWYRQDPGLGLRLIYFSYDVKMKEKGDIPEGYSVSREKKERFSLILESASTNQTSMYLCASGSGSQETQYFGPGTRLLVL.

As to this clonotype: Since a much larger clone is just one base distant, this may be a read error. CDR3 in amino acids: CASNYRLAGDNEQFF. CDR3 DNA sequence: TGTGCCAGCAATTATCGACTAGCGGGAGACAATGAGCAGTTCTTC. The V gene is TRBV6-1, the J gene TRBJ2-1; 12 bases map to TRBD2. CDR3 length equals 15 residues. V lost 7 bases, J lost 5 bases, and 6 bases stayed unmatched. Germline lookup yields CDR1 MNHNS and CDR2 SASEGT.

Comments on this clonotype: Sequence at one end of the junction differs from germline and may be a read error. V is TRBV4-2 and J is TRBJ1-4; D unclear. The CDR3 runs 14 residues. The germline gives CDR1 LGHNA, CDR2 YNFKEQ. In DNA, the CDR3 is TGTGTCAGCACCCCTGGCAGGACGTTGGGAAAACTGTTTTTT. Translated, it gives CVSTPGRTLGKLFF.

About this clonotype: The junction departs from the called germline gene at one end, perhaps through a read error. V gene TRBV11-2 combines with J gene TRBJ2-1; 13 positions match TRBD2. CDR1 is SGHAT, CDR2 FQNNGV, per germline. The CDR3 has 15 residues. This chain's CDR3 is CASSPGLAGPNELFF. DNA of the CDR3: TGTGCCAGTAGCCCGGGACTAGCGGGACCCAATGAGCTGTTTTTC.